The 27 T cell receptor beta chains reported below all come from one sample, sequenced in a study of blood T cells in healthy people across ages. Together with a sample-barcoded 5' primer, a J-beta primer mix was included in a second PCR lasting about 7 to 11 cycles. TCRdb redid the calling of the 5' RACE reads with MiXCR, one entry per CDR3 protein. The data hold about 580,000 distinct CDR3 sequences, with 45% to 55% observed a single time. The specimen was blood. The source is a man older than 75 in good health.

A few counts support this clonotype. This CDR3 is CATSDSTPRSYNEQFF. In DNA form, the CDR3 reads TGTGCCACCAGTGACTCGACACCGAGATCCTACAATGAGCAGTTCTTC. This chain uses TRBV24-1 with TRBJ2-1; D not resolved. Germline-derived CDR1 and CDR2 are KGHDR and SFDVKD. The CDR3 totals 16 residues. The V end lost 4 bases, the J end lost 1 base, and 13 bases lay between the germline ends.

A single count supports this clonotype. The chain recombines TRBV6-5 with TRBJ2-1; 8 bases line up with TRBD1. Per the germline V gene, CDR1 is MNHEY and CDR2 is SVGAGI. The length of the CDR3 is 12 residues. J gave up 10 bases and V 5 bases, and 4 bases lay outside the gene matches. CDR3 loop: CASSAGGWEQFF. DNA for the CDR3: TGTGCCAGCAGTGCAGGGGGCTGGGAGCAGTTCTTC.

This clonotype was recorded a few times. A single base separates this from a much larger clone, so it may be a read error. The chain has TRBV6-5 and TRBJ2-7; D is possibly TRBD2 (6 bases). Germline V gene sequence: CDR1 MNHEY, CDR2 SVGAGI. The CDR3 consists of 15 residues. V gave up 6 bases and J gave up 7 bases, with 22 bases separating them. CDR3 nucleotides: TGTGCCAGCAGCCGAACGGGAGCCTTTAGGAATGAGCAGTACTTC. It specifies CASSRTGAFRNEQYF.

This clonotype appeared a few times. This chain joins TRBV3-1 and TRBJ2-1; 11 bases align to TRBD2. The germline V gene encodes CDR1 LGHDT and CDR2 YNNKEL (reference sequence). The CDR3 contains 11 residues. V was pared by 3 bases and J by 15 bases, with 1 base of the junction left unmatched. The CDR3 DNA sequence: TGTGCCAGCAGCCAGACTAGCGGGGTGTTCTTC. Its translation: CASSQTSGVFF.

Of note for this clonotype: A junction end diverges from the germline sequence, so it may reflect a read error. The V gene is TRBV7-2, the J gene TRBJ2-6; perhaps TRBD2 as D (5 bases). In germline, CDR1 is SGHTA, CDR2 FQGNSA. The CDR3 length is 17 residues. The CDR3 loop is CASGLILAISGANVLTF. The CDR3 coding sequence is TGTGCCAGCGGCTTAATCCTAGCCATCTCTGGGGCCAACGTCCTGACTTTC.

This clonotype was seen at least ten times. The chain couples TRBV7-2 to TRBJ2-3, with a possible D match to TRBD1 (6 bases). V lost 2 bases, J lost 0 bases, and 6 bases lay in between. Germline CDR1 is SGHTA and CDR2 is FQGNSA. This CDR3 has 14 residues. The CDR3: CASSLQGSTDTQYF. The CDR3 coding sequence is TGTGCCAGCAGCTTACAGGGGAGCACAGATACGCAGTATTTT.

The V call is TRBV5-1, the J call TRBJ1-6; D not certain. Per germline, CDR1 SGHRS and CDR2 YFSETQ. The V and J ends lost 7 bases and 5 bases respectively, with 10 bases between them. The CDR3 totals 13 residues. This CDR3 reads CASGPENNSPLHF. CDR3 DNA sequence: TGCGCCAGCGGGCCAGAAAATAATTCACCCCTCCACTTT.

The genes are TRBV9 and TRBJ1-2; D gene uncertain. In germline, CDR1 is SGDLS, CDR2 YYNGEE. The CDR3 is 13 residues long. The V end lost 3 bases, the J end lost 4 bases, and 10 bases lay between the germline ends. Written as DNA, the CDR3 is TGTGCCAGCAGCGCCGACCGACTCTATGGCTACACCTTC. This encodes CASSADRLYGYTF.

This chain uses TRBV7-2 with TRBJ2-4; 8 bases agree with TRBD1. Per germline, CDR1 SGHTA and CDR2 FQGNSA. J gave up 7 bases and V 2 bases, and 4 bases lay outside the gene matches. CDR3 size: 14 residues. CDR3 sequence (DNA): TGTGCCAGCAGCTTACGCCAGGGGGCGAACATTCAGTACTTC. Amino acid sequence: CASSLRQGANIQYF.

This clonotype was detected only a few times. This sequence joins TRBV27 and TRBJ2-1, with 13 positions matching TRBD2. The germline V gene has CDR1 MNHEY and CDR2 SMNVEV (reference sequence). Trimming cost V 6 bases and J 7 bases; bases outside gene matches: 6. There are 15 residues in the CDR3. The CDR3 sequence is CASRTSGRAGNEQFF. The CDR3 coding sequence is TGTGCCAGCAGAACTAGCGGGAGGGCCGGGAATGAGCAGTTCTTC.

This clonotype has just a few counts. This chain links TRBV7-6 with TRBJ1-1; 7 nucleotides align to TRBD1. Trimming cost V 5 bases and J 3 bases; bases outside gene matches: 6. CDR3 length: 14 amino acids. The germline V gene has CDR1 SGHVS and CDR2 FNYEAQ. In nucleotides, the CDR3 is TGTGCCAGCAGCCAGGGGGTAGGGGACACTGAAGCTTTCTTT. This translates into CASSQGVGDTEAFF.

V usage is TRBV29-1 and J usage is TRBJ2-1, with D tentatively TRBD1 (7 bases). Germline CDR1 reads SQVTM; CDR2 reads ANQGSEA. The ends were cut back, 6 bases at V and 10 bases at J, with 19 bases in the middle. CDR3 length: 13 amino acids. The CDR3 coding sequence is TGCAGCGTACTAACTACAGGGGCGGGAGAGCAGTTCTTC. It yields the protein CSVLTTGAGEQFF.

The gene calls are TRBV9 and TRBJ1-5; D is unclear. Germline CDR1 SGDLS, CDR2 YYNGEE. This CDR3 has 13 amino acids. Trimming stripped 0 bases from V and 5 bases from J, with 6 bases between. CDR3 sequence reads: CASSVEADQPQHF. The CDR3 DNA sequence: TGTGCCAGCAGCGTAGAAGCGGATCAGCCCCAGCATTTT. The whole variable domain, remainder taken from reference TRBV9 and TRBJ1-5, is DSGVTQTPKHLITATGQRVTLRCSPRSGDLSVYWYQQSLDQGLQFLIQYYNGEERAKGNILERFSAQQFPDLHSELNLSSLELGDSALYFCASSVEADQPQHFGDGTRLSIL.

This clonotype was seen many times. In DNA, the CDR3 is TGTGCCAGCAGTTACTCTCGGGGGCCTGGGACCCAGTACTTC. It translates to CASSYSRGPGTQYF. V gene TRBV6-6 combines with J gene TRBJ2-5; D is possibly TRBD1 or TRBD2 (6 bases each). V was clipped by 0 bases and J by 7 bases, with 12 bases between them. There are 14 residues in the CDR3. The germline gives CDR1 MNHNY, CDR2 SVGAGI (reference sequence).

The chain couples TRBV15 to TRBJ2-3; no clear D. The length of the CDR3 is 15 residues. Trimming took 3 bases from V and 5 from J, leaving 15 bases between them. CDR1 LNHNV and CDR2 YYDKDF come from the germline V gene (reference sequence). In nucleotides, the CDR3 is TGTGCCACCAGCAGGACGGGTACTTTCGGAGATACGCAGTATTTT. This encodes CATSRTGTFGDTQYF.

This sequence joins TRBV10-3 and TRBJ1-5; D may be TRBD1 (5 bases). Trimming took off 0 bases at V and 2 bases at J, with 14 bases between the two ends. The germline gives CDR1 ENHRY, CDR2 SYGVKD. CDR3 size: 17 residues. The CDR3 loop is CAISESTAVTGNQPQHF. Here the CDR3 DNA reads TGTGCCATCAGTGAGTCGACAGCCGTTACGGGCAATCAGCCCCAGCATTTT.

The CDR3 DNA is TGTGCCGGCCGACTTAACTATGGCTACACCTTC. Its translation is CAGRLNYGYTF. V usage is TRBV28 and J usage is TRBJ1-2; no firm D call. This CDR3 contains 11 residues. Germline assignment: CDR1 MDHEN and CDR2 SYDVKM. V lost 11 bases to trimming and J lost 1 base, with 8 bases between them.

V gene TRBV5-1 combines with J gene TRBJ2-5; D ambiguous. This CDR3 has 12 residues. The germline gives CDR1 SGHRS, CDR2 YFSETQ. V lost 5 bases and J 7 bases, leaving 12 bases between the germline ends. The CDR3 loop reads CASSSSELTQYF. CDR3 coding DNA: TGCGCCAGCAGTTCGTCAGAGTTGACCCAGTACTTC.

In its sample, this clonotype was seen many times. The CDR3, as DNA: TGTGCCAGCAGTTACTCGGGGGGCTACTACAATGAGCAGTTCTTC. It specifies CASSYSGGYYNEQFF. This chain joins TRBV6-5 and TRBJ2-1, with D perhaps given as TRBD1 or TRBD2 (6 bases each). Germline V gene sequence: CDR1 MNHEY, CDR2 SVGAGI. V gave up 0 bases and J gave up 3 bases, with 9 bases separating them. The CDR3 covers 15 residues.

The V gene is TRBV25-1, the J gene TRBJ1-2; D is unresolved. The V gene lost 1 base and the J gene lost 7 bases, with 10 bases spanning the gap. CDR1 and CDR2 (germline): MGHDK, SYGVNS. CDR3 length: 13 residues. CDR3 loop: CASSELAPRGYTF. CDR3 nucleotides: TGTGCCAGCAGTGAATTGGCTCCGCGTGGCTACACCTTC.

This clonotype was counted between two and nine times. The chain recombines TRBV20-1 with TRBJ2-1; the D gene could be TRBD1 or TRBD2 (5 bases each). This CDR3 contains 14 residues. Germline assignment: CDR1 DFQATT and CDR2 SNEGSKA (reference sequence). V lost 7 bases, J lost 4 bases, and 17 bases lay in between. The chain's CDR3 is CSVHAPGGYNEQFF. The CDR3 region has the DNA TGCAGTGTTCACGCTCCTGGGGGTTACAATGAGCAGTTCTTC.

This rearrangement joins TRBV7-2 to TRBJ2-2; 7 bases agree with TRBD1. Germline V gene lookup returns CDR1 SGHTA and CDR2 FQGNSA. This CDR3 contains 14 residues. The V segment lost 6 bases and the J segment 0 bases; nucleotides outside the gene matches: 1. This chain's CDR3 is CASRGQANTGELFF. As DNA, the CDR3 is TGTGCCAGCAGAGGACAGGCGAACACCGGGGAGCTGTTTTTT.

This clonotype was picked up a small number of times. The rearrangement links TRBV5-1 to TRBJ1-1; weak D call: TRBD1 (5 bases). The CDR3 contains 12 residues. In germline, CDR1 is SGHRS, CDR2 YFSETQ. The germline V and J ends were trimmed by 5 bases and 6 bases, with 11 bases remaining between them. The CDR3 DNA follows: TGCGCCAGCAGGGTGACAGAGGCTGAAGCTTTCTTT. The encoded protein is CASRVTEAEAFF.

V gene TRBV29-1 combines with J gene TRBJ1-1; a weak D match, TRBD1 (6 bases). The CDR3 is 12 amino acids. Trimming removed 6 bases from V and 7 bases from J, with 15 bases in between. Germline V lookup: CDR1 SQVTM, CDR2 ANQGSEA. The CDR3 sequence is CSVLQGGDEAFF. The CDR3 nucleotides are TGCAGCGTACTACAGGGCGGAGATGAAGCTTTCTTT.

The J gene is TRBJ2-2, the V gene TRBV20-1, with TRBD2 matching over 11 bases. V shed 3 bases and J 5 bases; nucleotides not matched to a gene: 8. The length of the CDR3 is 16 residues. Germline V lookup: CDR1 DFQATT, CDR2 SNEGSKA (reference sequence). CDR3 sequence reads: CSASTSGRVGTGELFF. The CDR3 coding sequence is TGCAGTGCTAGCACTAGCGGGAGAGTGGGGACCGGGGAGCTGTTTTTT.

Worth noting for this clonotype: One base away lies a much larger clone, so this may be a sequencing read error. The rearrangement links TRBV6-6 to TRBJ2-7; D gene uncertain. Germline-derived CDR1 and CDR2 are MNHNY and SVGAGI (reference sequence). Trimming stripped 5 bases from V and 7 bases from J, with 9 bases between. This CDR3 is 11 amino acids long. The CDR3 sequence: CASSRADEQYF. The CDR3, as DNA: TGTGCCAGCAGTAGGGCCGATGAGCAGTACTTC.

In the case of this clonotype: One base away lies a much larger clone, so this may be a sequencing read error. The CDR3 spells CASSYAHSVTEQYF. CDR3 DNA sequence: TGTGCCAGCAGTTACGCGCACTCGGTTACCGAGCAGTACTTC. J is TRBJ2-7 and V is TRBV6-6, with unresolved D. The V and J ends lost 2 bases and 6 bases respectively, with 14 bases between them. The CDR3 is made up of 14 amino acids. Germline CDR1 MNHNY, CDR2 SVGAGI (reference sequence).